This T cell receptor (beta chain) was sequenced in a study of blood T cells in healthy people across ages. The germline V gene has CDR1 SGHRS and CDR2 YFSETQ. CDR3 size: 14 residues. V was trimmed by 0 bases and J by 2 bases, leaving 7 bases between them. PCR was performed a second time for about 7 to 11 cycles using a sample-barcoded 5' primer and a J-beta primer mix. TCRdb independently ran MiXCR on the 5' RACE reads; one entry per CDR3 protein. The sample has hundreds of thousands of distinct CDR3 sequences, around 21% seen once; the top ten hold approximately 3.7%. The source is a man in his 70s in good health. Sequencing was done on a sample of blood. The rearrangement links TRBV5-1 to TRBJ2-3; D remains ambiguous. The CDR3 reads CASSLGAHTDTQYF. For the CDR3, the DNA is TGCGCCAGCAGCTTGGGGGCCCACACAGATACGCAGTATTTT.